Listed below are T cell receptor beta chains from one sample, sequenced in a study of regulatory T cells in long-lasting Graves disease. TCRdb reprocessed the multiplex PCR reads with MiXCR, giving one entry per CDR3 protein. Among approximately 490,000 distinct CDR3 sequences listed, 15% to 20% were seen once. Separately, the same data were catalogued under a study of T cells in Graves' hyperthyroidism and ophthalmopathy.

This sample comprised peripheral blood mononuclear cells (PBMCs), obtained at new diagnosis, from a patient treated with antithyroid drugs. The receptors originated from a man aged 35 to 55 with Graves disease. Each CDR3 is given with its conserved first and last residue. D genes are given only for firm matches. The size field is filled for only some rows; it gives once, few, many or a size class.

d_gene	v_gene	len	j_gene	abundance	CDR3aa	CDR3nt
.	TRBV7-3	14	TRBJ2-2	many	CASSTTGGTGELFF	TGTGCCAGCAGCACGACAGGAGGTACCGGGGAGCTGTTTTTT
.	TRBV30	16	TRBJ1-5	.	CAWSEDPGHQNQPQHF	TGTGCCTGGAGCGAAGACCCGGGACACCAGAATCAGCCCCAGCATTTT
TRBD2	TRBV5-1	17	TRBJ2-2	.	CASSLVGLAEGAGELFF	TGCGCCAGCAGCTTGGTTGGACTAGCGGAAGGGGCCGGGGAGCTGTTTTTT
TRBD2	TRBV7-2	19	TRBJ2-1	many	CASSSWGLAGPSSYNEQFF	TGTGCCAGCAGCTCATGGGGACTAGCGGGCCCGAGCTCCTACAATGAGCAGTTCTTC
TRBD2	TRBV6-1	15	TRBJ2-1	many	CASSPLAGGRGEQFF	TGTGCCAGCAGTCCACTAGCGGGAGGAAGAGGAGAGCAGTTCTTC
.	TRBV29-1	12	TRBJ2-1	few	CSVDLPTTDQFF	TGCAGCGTTGATCTTCCGACAACGGATCAATTCTTC
.	TRBV28	12	TRBJ2-7	many	CASRVQGYEQYF	TGTGCCAGCAGGGTGCAAGGCTACGAGCAGTACTTC
TRBD1	TRBV6-5	11	TRBJ2-3	many	CASSSTGGQYF	TGTGCCAGCAGTTCGACAGGGGGGCAGTATTTT
TRBD1	TRBV10-3	15	TRBJ1-5	.	CAISDGTGVGQPQHF	TGTGCCATCAGTGACGGGACAGGGGTGGGGCAGCCCCAGCATTTT
.	TRBV6-1	15	TRBJ1-4	few	CASSEGKGWGEKLFF	TGTGCCAGCAGTGAAGGAAAGGGATGGGGTGAAAAACTGTTTTTT
.	TRBV29-1	8	TRBJ1-1	few	CSVEEAFF	TGCAGCGTTGAGGAAGCTTTCTTT
.	TRBV20-1	15	TRBJ2-7	many	CSARDGGPSSYEQYF	TGCAGTGCTAGAGACGGGGGCCCCAGCTCCTACGAGCAGTACTTC
TRBD2	TRBV20-1	15	TRBJ2-3	many	CSARETSGRWDTQYF	TGCAGTGCTAGAGAGACTAGCGGGAGGTGGGATACGCAGTATTTT
TRBD1	TRBV28	14	TRBJ2-4	many	CASSTPGQGFVGAF	TGTGCCAGCAGTACTCCGGGACAGGGCTTTGTCGGTGCATTC
TRBD2	TRBV11-1	17	TRBJ2-7	.	CASSQLNLAGDLYEQYF	TGCGCCAGCAGCCAACTGAATCTAGCGGGAGACCTCTACGAGCAGTACTTC
.	TRBV20-1	12	TRBJ2-5	.	CSARDNGGPQYF	TGCAGTGCTAGAGATAATGGGGGCCCCCAGTACTTC
.	TRBV5-1	13	TRBJ2-1	many	CASSLEPGNEQFF	TGCGCCAGCAGCTTGGAACCTGGCAATGAGCAGTTCTTC
.	TRBV27	14	TRBJ2-7	.	CASKLSGGTYKQYF	TGTGCCAGCAAGTTAAGCGGTGGAACCTACAAGCAGTACTTC
TRBD1	TRBV7-3	17	TRBJ2-1	many	CASSSERGTGWHNEQFF	TGTGCCAGCAGCTCCGAGAGAGGGACAGGGTGGCACAATGAGCAGTTCTTC
TRBD2	TRBV20-1	12	TRBJ2-1	many	CSTMGGSYEQFF	TGCAGCACAATGGGAGGGAGCTATGAGCAGTTCTTC